This T cell receptor (beta chain) originates from a study of regulatory T cells in long-lasting Graves disease. Study details: Over 5 years on antithyroid drugs plus positive TSH receptor antibodies marked Graves' disease as persistent. The study's findings and limits: Thyroid tissue was not sampled; only peripheral blood was. Under persistent disease, TRBV28, TRBJ1-2 and TRBJ2-5 were used preferentially. Persistent patients had more shared public clonotypes (approximately 2,700) than new patients (about 880).

This clonotype was recorded once. Its target is not known. Arm-PCR of CDR3 regions with iRepertoire HTBI primers generated TCR beta libraries. TCRdb called the multiplex PCR reads again in MiXCR, with one record for every CDR3 protein. The table records roughly 490,000 distinct CDR3 sequences, 22% of them present only once. Time point of the sample: persistent/refractory GD, antithyroid drugs over 5 years with positive TRAb. PBMC-extracted RNA yielded the TCR library. Per germline, CDR1 MNHEY and CDR2 SVGAGI. The CDR3 is 13 residues long. The trim removed 3 bases at V and 8 bases at J, leaving 2 bases unmatched.

The source of this sequence is a female donor with Graves disease. V usage is TRBV6-5 and J usage is TRBJ2-1; TRBD2 matches at 9 bases. Here the sequenced sample was peripheral blood mononuclear cells (PBMCs), taken when the disease was refractory, from a patient treated with antithyroid drugs. The CDR3 loop reads CASSYRTSDEQFF. The CDR3 DNA reads as TGTGCCAGCAGTTATCGGACTAGCGATGAGCAGTTCTTC.